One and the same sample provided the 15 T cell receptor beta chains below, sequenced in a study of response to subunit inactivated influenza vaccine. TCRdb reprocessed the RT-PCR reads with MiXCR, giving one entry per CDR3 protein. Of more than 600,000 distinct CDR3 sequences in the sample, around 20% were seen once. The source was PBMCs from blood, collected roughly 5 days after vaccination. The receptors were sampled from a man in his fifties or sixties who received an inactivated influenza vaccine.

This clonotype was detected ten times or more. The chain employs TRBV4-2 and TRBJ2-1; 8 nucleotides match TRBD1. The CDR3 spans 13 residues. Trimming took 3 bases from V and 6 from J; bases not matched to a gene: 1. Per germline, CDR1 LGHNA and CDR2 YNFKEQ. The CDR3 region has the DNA TGTGCCAGCAGCCAGGACAGGGCCAATGAGCAGTTCTTC. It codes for CASSQDRANEQFF.

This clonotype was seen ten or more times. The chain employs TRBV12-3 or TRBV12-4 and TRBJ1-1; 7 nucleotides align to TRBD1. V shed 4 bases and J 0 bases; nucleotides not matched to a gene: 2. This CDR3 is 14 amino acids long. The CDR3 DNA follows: TGTGCCAGCAGTTGGGACAGTGTGAACACTGAAGCTTTCTTT. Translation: CASSWDSVNTEAFF.

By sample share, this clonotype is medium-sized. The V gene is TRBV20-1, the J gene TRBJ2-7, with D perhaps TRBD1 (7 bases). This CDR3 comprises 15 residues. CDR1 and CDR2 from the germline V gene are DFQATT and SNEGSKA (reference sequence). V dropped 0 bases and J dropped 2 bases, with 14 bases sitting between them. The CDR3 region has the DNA TGCAGTGCTAGAGATTCAGGGGGGAACCCCTACGAGCAGTACTTC. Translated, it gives CSARDSGGNPYEQYF.

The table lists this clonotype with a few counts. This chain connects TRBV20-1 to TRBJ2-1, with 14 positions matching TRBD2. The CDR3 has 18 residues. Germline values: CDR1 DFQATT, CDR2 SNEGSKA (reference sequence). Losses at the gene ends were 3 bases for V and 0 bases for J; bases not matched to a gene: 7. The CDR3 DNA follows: TGCAGTGCTAGGGCCGGGACTAGCGGGAGCCCCTCCTACAATGAGCAGTTCTTC. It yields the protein CSARAGTSGSPSYNEQFF.

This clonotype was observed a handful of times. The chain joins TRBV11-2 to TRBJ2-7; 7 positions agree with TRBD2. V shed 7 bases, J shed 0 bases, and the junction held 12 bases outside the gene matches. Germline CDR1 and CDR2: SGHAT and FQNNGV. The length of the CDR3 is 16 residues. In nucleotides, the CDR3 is TGTGCCAGCATCATTAGAGCGGGGCGGGACTCCTACGAGCAGTACTTC. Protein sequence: CASIIRAGRDSYEQYF.

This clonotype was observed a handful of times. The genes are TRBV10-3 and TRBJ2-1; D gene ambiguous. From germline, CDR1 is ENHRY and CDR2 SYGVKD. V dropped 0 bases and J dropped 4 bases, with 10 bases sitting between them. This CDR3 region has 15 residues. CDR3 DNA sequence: TGTGCCATCAGTGAGTCGGTCCTAGTTTACAATGAGCAGTTCTTC. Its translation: CAISESVLVYNEQFF.

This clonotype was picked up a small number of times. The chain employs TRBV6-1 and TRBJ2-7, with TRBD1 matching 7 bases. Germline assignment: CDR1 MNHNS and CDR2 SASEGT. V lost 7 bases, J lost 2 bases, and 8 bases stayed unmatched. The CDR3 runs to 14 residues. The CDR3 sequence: CASIATGRAYEQYF. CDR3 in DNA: TGTGCCAGCATCGCGACAGGGCGCGCCTACGAGCAGTACTTC.

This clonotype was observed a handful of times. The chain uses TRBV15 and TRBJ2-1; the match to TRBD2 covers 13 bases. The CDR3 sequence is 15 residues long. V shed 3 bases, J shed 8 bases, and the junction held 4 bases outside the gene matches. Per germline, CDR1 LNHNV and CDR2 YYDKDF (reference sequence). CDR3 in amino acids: CATSSPLAGGHEQFF. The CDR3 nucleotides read TGTGCCACCAGCAGTCCACTAGCGGGAGGGCATGAGCAGTTCTTC.

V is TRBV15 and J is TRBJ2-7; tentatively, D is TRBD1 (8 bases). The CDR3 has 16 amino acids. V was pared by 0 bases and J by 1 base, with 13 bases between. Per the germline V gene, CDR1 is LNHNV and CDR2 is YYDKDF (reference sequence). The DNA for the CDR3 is TGTGCCACCAGCAGAGATGTACAGGGGGGGTCCTACGAGCAGTACTTC. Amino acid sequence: CATSRDVQGGSYEQYF.

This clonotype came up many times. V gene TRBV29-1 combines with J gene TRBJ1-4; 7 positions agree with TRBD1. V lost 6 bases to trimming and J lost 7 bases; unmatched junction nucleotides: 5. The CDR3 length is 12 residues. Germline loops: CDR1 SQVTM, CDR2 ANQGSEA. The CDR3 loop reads CSVAGTVEKLFF. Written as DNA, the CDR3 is TGCAGCGTCGCCGGGACAGTTGAAAAACTGTTTTTT.

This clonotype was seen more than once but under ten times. CDR3 region: CSASPLARNEQFF. The CDR3 DNA sequence: TGCAGTGCTAGCCCTCTGGCTAGGAATGAGCAGTTCTTC. The V call is TRBV20-1, the J call TRBJ2-1; D unclear. The germline gives CDR1 DFQATT, CDR2 SNEGSKA (reference sequence). This CDR3 has 13 amino acids. V was trimmed by 3 bases and J by 7 bases, leaving 13 bases between them.

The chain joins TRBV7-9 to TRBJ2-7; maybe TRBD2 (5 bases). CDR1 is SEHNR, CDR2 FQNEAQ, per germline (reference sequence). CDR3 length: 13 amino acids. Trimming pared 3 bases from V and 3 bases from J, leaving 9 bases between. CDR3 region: CASSLEEIYEQYF. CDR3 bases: TGTGCCAGCAGCTTGGAGGAAATCTACGAGCAGTACTTC.

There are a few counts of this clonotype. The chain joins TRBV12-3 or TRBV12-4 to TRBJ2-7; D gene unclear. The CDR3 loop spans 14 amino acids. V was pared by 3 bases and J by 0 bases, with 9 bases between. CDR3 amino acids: CASSLSVNSYEQYF. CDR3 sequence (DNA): TGTGCCAGCAGTTTGTCAGTAAACTCCTACGAGCAGTACTTC.

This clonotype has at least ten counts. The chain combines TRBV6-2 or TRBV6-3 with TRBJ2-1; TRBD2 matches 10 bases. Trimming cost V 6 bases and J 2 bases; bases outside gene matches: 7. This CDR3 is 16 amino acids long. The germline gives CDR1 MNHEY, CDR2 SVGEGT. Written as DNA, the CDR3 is TGTGCCAGCAGCTCACGGACTAGCGGAACCTACAATGAGCAGTTCTTC. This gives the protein CASSSRTSGTYNEQFF.

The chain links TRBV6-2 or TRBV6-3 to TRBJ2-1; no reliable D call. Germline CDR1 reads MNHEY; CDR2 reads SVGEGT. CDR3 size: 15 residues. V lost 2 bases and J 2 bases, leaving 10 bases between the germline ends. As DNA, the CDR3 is TGTGCCAGCAGTTACGCGGCAGGAGCCTACAATGAGCAGTTCTTC. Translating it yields CASSYAAGAYNEQFF.